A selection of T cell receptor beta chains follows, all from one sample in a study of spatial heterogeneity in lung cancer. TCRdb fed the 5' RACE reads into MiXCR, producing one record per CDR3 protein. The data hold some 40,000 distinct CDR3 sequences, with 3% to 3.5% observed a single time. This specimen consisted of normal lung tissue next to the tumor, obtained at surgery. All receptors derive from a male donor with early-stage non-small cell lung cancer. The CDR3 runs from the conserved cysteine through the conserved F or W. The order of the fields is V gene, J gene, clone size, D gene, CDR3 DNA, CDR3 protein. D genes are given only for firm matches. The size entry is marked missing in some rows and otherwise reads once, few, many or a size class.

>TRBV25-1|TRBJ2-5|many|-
TGTGCCACCCAGGATGGGGGAGAGACCCAGTACTTC
CATQDGGETQYF
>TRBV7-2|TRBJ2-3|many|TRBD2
TGTGCCAGCAGCGTTAGCGGGGGACTAGATACGCAGTATTTT
CASSVSGGLDTQYF
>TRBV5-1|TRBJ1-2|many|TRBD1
TGCGCCAGCAGCCCATTTGACAGGGAAGACGGCTACACCTTC
CASSPFDREDGYTF
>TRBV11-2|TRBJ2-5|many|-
TGTGCCAGCAGCTTAGACGGGCCAGCCCAAGAGACCCAGTACTTC
CASSLDGPAQETQYF
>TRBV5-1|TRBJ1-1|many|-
TGCGCCAGCAGCCAAAATGTCCCAGACAAGAACACTGAAGCTTTCTTT
CASSQNVPDKNTEAFF
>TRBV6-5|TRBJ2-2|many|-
TGTGCCAGCAGTTACGGGGGAGAACCCACCGGGGAGCTGTTTTTT
CASSYGGEPTGELFF
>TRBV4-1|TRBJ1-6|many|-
TGCGCCAGCAGCCATACCAATAATTCACCCCTCCACTTT
CASSHTNNSPLHF
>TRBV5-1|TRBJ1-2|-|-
TGCGCCAGCACCGAGGGGTGGACTAGTGGCTACACCTTC
CASTEGWTSGYTF
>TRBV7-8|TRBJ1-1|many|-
TGTGCCAGCAGCCAATCTCAGGGACTCAACACTGAAGCTTTCTTT
CASSQSQGLNTEAFF
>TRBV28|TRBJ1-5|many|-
TGTGCCAGCAGTTTAGGAGAAGAAAATCAGCCCCAGCATTTT
CASSLGEENQPQHF
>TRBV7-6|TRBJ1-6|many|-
TGTGCCAGCAGCTATGATCCAGGCGGCTCACCCCTCCACTTT
CASSYDPGGSPLHF
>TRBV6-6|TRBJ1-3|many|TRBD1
TGTGCCAGCAGCCCCAGGGGGCCTGGAAACACCATATATTTT
CASSPRGPGNTIYF
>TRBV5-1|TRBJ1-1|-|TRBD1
TGCGCCAGCAGCTCCCGGACAGGATGGACTGAAGCTTTCTTT
CASSSRTGWTEAFF
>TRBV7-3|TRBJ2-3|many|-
TGTGCCAGCAGCTTAAACCCCCGCGGCGCAATGGCAGATACGCAGTATTTT
CASSLNPRGAMADTQYF
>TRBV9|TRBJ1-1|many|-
TGTGCCAGCAGCCCCGGGGGAGACAGAGCTTTCTTT
CASSPGGDRAFF
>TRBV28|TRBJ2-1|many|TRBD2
TGTGCCAGCGAAGTAAGCGGGAGGGCCGTTAGTGAGCAGTTCTTC
CASEVSGRAVSEQFF
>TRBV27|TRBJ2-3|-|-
TGTGCCAGCAGTCCATCCTTAGTAGGGGAAAGGTTTACAGATACGCAGTATTTT
CASSPSLVGERFTDTQYF
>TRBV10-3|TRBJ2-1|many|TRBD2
TGTGCCATCAGGGCTAGCGGGAGAGGAGATGAGCAGTTCTTC
CAIRASGRGDEQFF
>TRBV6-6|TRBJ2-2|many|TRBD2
TGTGCCAGCAGTTCCCACCTCACTAGCGGCGGGGAGCTGTTTTTT
CASSSHLTSGGELFF
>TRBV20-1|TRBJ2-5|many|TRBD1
TGCAGTGCCGAACCGGACAGGGGAGAAGAGACCCAGTACTTC
CSAEPDRGEETQYF
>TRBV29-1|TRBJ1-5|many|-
TGCAGCGTCCGAGGGAGTGGCAATCAGCCCCAGCATTTT
CSVRGSGNQPQHF
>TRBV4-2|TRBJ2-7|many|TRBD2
TGTGCCAGCAGCCAAGACGGACTAGCGGGAGGGCAGTACTTC
CASSQDGLAGGQYF
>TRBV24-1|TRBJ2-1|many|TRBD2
TGTGCCACCAGTGAAATTAGCGGGAGGGCCGTTCAAACAAATGAGCAGTTCTTC
CATSEISGRAVQTNEQFF
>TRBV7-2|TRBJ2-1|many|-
TGTGCCAGCAGCCCTGGGCCCCTGAATGAGCAGTTCTTC
CASSPGPLNEQFF
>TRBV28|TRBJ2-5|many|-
TGTGCCAGCAGTTTCGAGATAGGATCGCAAGAGACCCAGTACTTC
CASSFEIGSQETQYF
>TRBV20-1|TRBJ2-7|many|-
TGCAGTGCTAGAGATCCCTCTTACGAGCAGTACTTC
CSARDPSYEQYF
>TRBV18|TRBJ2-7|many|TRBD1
TGTGCCAGCTCACCAAGGACAGGGGGCACCTACGAGCAGTACTTC
CASSPRTGGTYEQYF
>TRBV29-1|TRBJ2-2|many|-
TGCAGCGACAGAGGGCCTGGCACCGGGGAGCTGTTTTTT
CSDRGPGTGELFF
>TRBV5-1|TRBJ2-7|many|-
TGCGCCAGCAGCTTGGCCGGAAGCTCTAACCTCGAGCAGTACTTC
CASSLAGSSNLEQYF
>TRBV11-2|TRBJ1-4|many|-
TGTGCCAGCAGCTTAGGGCAGGGCTATCTCGAAAAACTGTTTTTT
CASSLGQGYLEKLFF
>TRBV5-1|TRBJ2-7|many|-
TGCGCCAGCAGCTTGGAGCCCCGTGGCGAGCAGTACTTC
CASSLEPRGEQYF
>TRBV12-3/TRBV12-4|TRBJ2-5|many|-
TGTGCCAGCAGTTTAGGAGGTCCGAAGACCCAGTACTTC
CASSLGGPKTQYF
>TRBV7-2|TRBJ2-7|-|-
TGTGCCAGCAGCTTATCAGGGGCTCGTTACGAGCAGTACTTC
CASSLSGARYEQYF
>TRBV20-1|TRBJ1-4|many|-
TGCAGTGCCATTTTGGGGGCAACTAATGAAAAACTGTTTTTT
CSAILGATNEKLFF
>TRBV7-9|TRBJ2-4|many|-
TGTGCCAGCAGCTCCAACCCGATAAACATTCAGTACTTC
CASSSNPINIQYF
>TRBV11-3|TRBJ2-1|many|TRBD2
TGTGCCAGCAGCCCCTGGGGGGGCAATGAGCAGTTCTTC
CASSPWGGNEQFF
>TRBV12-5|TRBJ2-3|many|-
TGTGCTAGTGCTGGCGGGGCCGCAGATACGCAGTATTTT
CASAGGAADTQYF
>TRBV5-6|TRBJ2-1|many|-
TGTGCCAGCAGCTTGGGTGGGGCGAGGGAGCAGTTCTTC
CASSLGGAREQFF
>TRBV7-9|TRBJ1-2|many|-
TGTGCCAGCAGCTTAGAGCCTATTAGAAACTTCTATGGCTACACCTTC
CASSLEPIRNFYGYTF
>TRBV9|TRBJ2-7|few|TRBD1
TGTGCCAGCAGCGCCCAAACAGGGACAGGGTCCGAGCAGTACTTC
CASSAQTGTGSEQYF
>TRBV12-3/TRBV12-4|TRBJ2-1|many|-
TGTGCCAGCAGTTTTGGGAGCGGCTCCTACAATGAGCAGTTCTTC
CASSFGSGSYNEQFF
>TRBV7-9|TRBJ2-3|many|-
TGTGCCAGCAGCTTAGACAGGTCCACAGATACGCAGTATTTT
CASSLDRSTDTQYF
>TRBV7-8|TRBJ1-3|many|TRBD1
TGTGCCAGCAGCTTAGACAGGGGAGGAAACACCATATATTTT
CASSLDRGGNTIYF
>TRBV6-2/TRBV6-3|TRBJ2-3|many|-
TGTGCCAGCAGTTACATGACAGATACGCAGTATTTT
CASSYMTDTQYF
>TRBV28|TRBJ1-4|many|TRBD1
TGTGCCAGCACCCTCCAGGGGGTGGGGGGAAAACTGTTTTTT
CASTLQGVGGKLFF
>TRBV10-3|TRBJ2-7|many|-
TGTGCCATCAGTGAGGGGGCATACGAGCAGTACTTC
CAISEGAYEQYF
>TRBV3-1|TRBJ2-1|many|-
TGTGCCAGCAGCCGACCCCTCGGCTATGAGCAGTTCTTC
CASSRPLGYEQFF
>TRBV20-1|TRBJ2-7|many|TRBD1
TGCAGTGAAGGACAGGGGGGCTACGAGCAGTACTTC
CSEGQGGYEQYF
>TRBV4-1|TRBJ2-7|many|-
TGCGCCAGCAGCCAAGGGGGGTACGAGCAGTACTTC
CASSQGGYEQYF
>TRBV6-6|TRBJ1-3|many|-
TGTGCCAGCAGTTGGCGGGCCTCTGGAAACACCATATATTTT
CASSWRASGNTIYF
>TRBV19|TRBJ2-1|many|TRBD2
TGTGCCAGTACCCCTTTGACTAGCGGGAGGAGGGGGGAGCAGTTCTTC
CASTPLTSGRRGEQFF
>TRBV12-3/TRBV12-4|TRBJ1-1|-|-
TGTGCCAGCAGGGGTCGAACTGAAGCTTTCTTT
CASRGRTEAFF
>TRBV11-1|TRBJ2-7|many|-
TGTGCCAGCAGCTATAGCTCCTACGAGCAGTACTTC
CASSYSSYEQYF
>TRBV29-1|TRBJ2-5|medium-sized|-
TGCAGCGTTGGTGAGGGGGGAGGTGAGACCCAGTACTTC
CSVGEGGGETQYF
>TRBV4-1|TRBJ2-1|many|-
TGCGCCAGCAGCGGGATCAGGGGAAGAGGCAATGAGCAGTTCTTC
CASSGIRGRGNEQFF